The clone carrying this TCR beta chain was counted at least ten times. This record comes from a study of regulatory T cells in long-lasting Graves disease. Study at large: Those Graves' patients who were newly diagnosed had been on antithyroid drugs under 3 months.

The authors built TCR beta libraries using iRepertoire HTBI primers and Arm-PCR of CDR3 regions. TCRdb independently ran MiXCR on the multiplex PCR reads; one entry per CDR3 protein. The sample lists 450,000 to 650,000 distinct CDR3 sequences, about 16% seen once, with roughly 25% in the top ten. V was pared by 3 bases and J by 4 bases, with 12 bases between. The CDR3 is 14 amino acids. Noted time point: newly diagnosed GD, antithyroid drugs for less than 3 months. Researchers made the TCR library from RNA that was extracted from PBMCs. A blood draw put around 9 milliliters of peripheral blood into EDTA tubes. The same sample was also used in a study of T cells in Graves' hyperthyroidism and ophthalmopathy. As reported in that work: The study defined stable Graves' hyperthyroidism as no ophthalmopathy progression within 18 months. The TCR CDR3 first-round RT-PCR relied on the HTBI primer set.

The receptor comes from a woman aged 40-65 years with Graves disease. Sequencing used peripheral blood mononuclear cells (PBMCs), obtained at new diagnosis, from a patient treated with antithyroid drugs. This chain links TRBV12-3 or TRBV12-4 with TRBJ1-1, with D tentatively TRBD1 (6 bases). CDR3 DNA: TGTGCCAGCAGTTTCAGGGGATTTGGCACTGAAGCTTTCTTT. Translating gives CASSFRGFGTEAFF.